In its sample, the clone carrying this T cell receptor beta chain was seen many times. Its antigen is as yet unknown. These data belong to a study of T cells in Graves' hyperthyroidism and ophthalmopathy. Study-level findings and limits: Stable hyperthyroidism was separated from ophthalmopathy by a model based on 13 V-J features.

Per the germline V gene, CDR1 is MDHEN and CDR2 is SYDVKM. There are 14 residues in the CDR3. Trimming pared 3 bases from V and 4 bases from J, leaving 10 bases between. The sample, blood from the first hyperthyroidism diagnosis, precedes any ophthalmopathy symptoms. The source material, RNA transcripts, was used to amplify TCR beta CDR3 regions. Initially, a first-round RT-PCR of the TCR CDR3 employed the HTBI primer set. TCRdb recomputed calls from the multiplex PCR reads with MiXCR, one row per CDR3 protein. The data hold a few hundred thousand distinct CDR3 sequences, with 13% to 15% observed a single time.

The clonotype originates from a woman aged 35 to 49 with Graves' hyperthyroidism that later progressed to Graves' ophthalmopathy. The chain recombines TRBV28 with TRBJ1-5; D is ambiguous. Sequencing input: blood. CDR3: CASSLVGANQPQHF. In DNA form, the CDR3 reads TGTGCCAGCAGTTTGGTCGGCGCGAATCAGCCCCAGCATTTT.